The 31 T cell receptor beta chains given below trace back to one sample, sequenced in a study of vaccination and CD4 T cells after COVID-19. Specified treatment: roughly 11-day PBMC culture with coronavirus spike peptide pools or control peptides (ViraFEST assay). An unexposed donor provided the CD4+ T cells, which were collected before the COVID-19 pandemic (2011-2018). Which antigens these TCRs recognize remains unknown. Sequencing of the DNA from cultured CD4+ T cells was carried out with the Oncomine TCR Beta short-read assay. From cultured CD4+ T cells, genomic DNA was extracted. One entry per CDR3 protein, called by TCRdb with MiXCR from the PCR reads. The sample yields roughly 6,700 distinct CDR3 sequences, around 34% seen once. The source material was CD4+ T cells from blood, cultured in vitro. These receptors were obtained from a human donor in good health.

The CDR3 loop is CASREMGGGWGEKLFF. In DNA, the CDR3 is TGTGCCAGCAGGGAAATGGGGGGGGGCTGGGGTGAAAAACTGTTTTTT. The V call is TRBV6-1, the J call TRBJ1-4, with D maybe TRBD1 (6 bases). The CDR3 contains 16 residues. Germline V gene sequence: CDR1 MNHNS, CDR2 SASEGT. V lost 6 bases, J lost 7 bases, and 21 bases lay in between.

The chain carries TRBV12-3 or TRBV12-4 and TRBJ2-1, with D unclear. V dropped 4 bases and J dropped 5 bases, with 6 bases sitting between them. This CDR3 has 12 residues. The CDR3 DNA is TGTGCCAGCAGTTATCTAGACAATGAGCAGTTCTTC. This sequence encodes CASSYLDNEQFF.

This chain connects TRBV10-3 to TRBJ2-3; D unresolved. V gave up 4 bases and J gave up 14 bases, with 22 bases separating them. CDR1 is ENHRY, CDR2 SYGVKD, per germline. The length of the CDR3 is 14 residues. CDR3 nucleotide sequence: TGTGCCATCAGTGCCGACCTCTCTAACCCGGAGCGGTATTTT. Encoded protein: CAISADLSNPERYF.

This clonotype showed up just a few times. This chain joins TRBV6-1 and TRBJ2-1, with a weak D call TRBD2 (5 bases). With 2 bases removed from V and 6 bases from J, the gap between germline ends came to 17 bases. Germline loops: CDR1 MNHNS, CDR2 SASEGT. The CDR3 is made up of 16 amino acids. The CDR3 DNA follows: TGTGCCAGCAGTGAATTCTTCGCCGGGATCTCCAATGAGCAGTTCTTC. Translating gives CASSEFFAGISNEQFF.

The rearrangement joins TRBV7-6 to TRBJ2-2; D is ambiguous. The CDR3 contains 12 residues. CDR1 SGHVS and CDR2 FNYEAQ come from the germline V gene. Trimming removed 2 bases at V and 7 bases at J, with 5 bases between. In nucleotides, the CDR3 is TGTGCCAGCAGCTTATCTGGCGGGGAGCTGTTTTTT. It translates to CASSLSGGELFF.

This clonotype was counted a few times. CDR3 region: CASSEGHYNEQFF. CDR3 sequence (DNA): TGTGCCAGCAGTGAGGGACACTACAATGAGCAGTTCTTC. The V call is TRBV6-4, the J call TRBJ2-1; perhaps TRBD1 as D (6 bases). Trimming pared 3 bases from V and 3 bases from J, leaving 6 bases between. Germline CDR1 and CDR2: MRHNA and SNTAGT. The CDR3 covers 13 residues.

This clonotype has only a few counts. The V and J genes are TRBV28 and TRBJ2-5; 11 positions agree with TRBD2. Germline lookup yields CDR1 MDHEN and CDR2 SYDVKM. CDR3 length: 15 residues. Trimming removed 5 bases from V and 6 bases from J; junction bases left unmatched: 8. As DNA, the CDR3 is TGTGCCAGCAGTCCTCGGACTAGCGGGCCGAAGACCCAGTACTTC. Amino acids: CASSPRTSGPKTQYF.

This clonotype came up a few times. The V call is TRBV7-2, the J call TRBJ1-2; no clear D gene. V dropped 3 bases and J dropped 0 bases, with 11 bases sitting between them. Per the germline V gene, CDR1 is SGHTA and CDR2 is FQGNSA. There are 15 residues in the CDR3. This CDR3 reads CASSFGQAANYGYTF. The CDR3 coding sequence is TGTGCCAGCAGCTTTGGCCAGGCCGCTAACTATGGCTACACCTTC.

This clonotype is classed as medium-sized (0.01 to 0.1%). CDR3 protein: CASSEAGLYGYTF. The CDR3 DNA is TGTGCCAGCAGTGAAGCAGGGTTGTATGGCTACACCTTC. The rearrangement joins TRBV6-1 to TRBJ1-2; D gene uncertain. CDR1 and CDR2 (germline): MNHNS, SASEGT. V lost 0 bases, J lost 5 bases, and 7 bases lay in between. This CDR3 region has 13 residues.

In its sample, this clonotype was seen a few times. The chain has TRBV20-1 and TRBJ2-5; no clear D gene. V lost 8 bases and J 3 bases, leaving 16 bases between the germline ends. The CDR3 contains 13 residues. The germline V gene encodes CDR1 DFQATT and CDR2 SNEGSKA (reference sequence). The chain's CDR3 is CSTVIDGKETQYF. Here the CDR3 DNA reads TGCAGTACGGTGATTGACGGAAAAGAGACCCAGTACTTC.

The chain carries TRBV2 and TRBJ2-7; no clear D. The V gene lost 2 bases and the J gene lost 9 bases, with 14 bases spanning the gap. This CDR3 has 13 amino acids. CDR1 is SNHLY, CDR2 FYNNEI, per germline. The CDR3 sequence: CASSEPRTARQYF. The DNA for the CDR3 is TGTGCCAGCAGTGAACCCCGGACGGCGAGGCAGTACTTC.

The genes are TRBV28 and TRBJ2-3; D uncertain. The V end lost 7 bases, the J end lost 4 bases, and 21 bases lay between the germline ends. Germline CDR1 and CDR2: MDHEN and SYDVKM. The CDR3 loop spans 16 amino acids. The CDR3 coding sequence is TGTGCCAGCAATGGTGGTGACGCCCGGGCCCCAGATACGCAGTATTTT. Amino acid sequence: CASNGGDARAPDTQYF.

In this sample, this clonotype turned up a few times. This chain connects TRBV6-5 to TRBJ2-5; D is possibly TRBD1 or TRBD2 (5 bases each). CDR1 is MNHEY and CDR2 is SVGAGI in the germline V gene. The CDR3 has 14 residues. Trimming removed 4 bases at V and 7 bases at J, with 16 bases between. The CDR3 loop is CASSSLTEGRTQYF. CDR3 DNA: TGTGCCAGCAGTTCCCTGACTGAGGGGAGGACCCAGTACTTC.

The chain uses TRBV6-2 or TRBV6-3 and TRBJ1-1; no reliable D call. Trimming took off 3 bases at V and 6 bases at J, with 11 bases between the two ends. The CDR3 loop spans 13 amino acids. The germline V gene encodes CDR1 MNHEY and CDR2 SVGEGT. The CDR3 DNA reads as TGTGCCAGCAGTTATCAGCGTTACTCTGAAGCTTTCTTT. Translated, it gives CASSYQRYSEAFF.

The rearrangement uses TRBV11-3 and TRBJ2-6; D is undetermined. The CDR3 has 15 residues. The germline gives CDR1 SGHNT, CDR2 YENEEA. Trimming removed 0 bases at V and 0 bases at J, with 3 bases between. The DNA of the CDR3 is TGTGCCAGCAGCTTAGATACCTCTGGGGCCAACGTCCTGACTTTC. It encodes CASSLDTSGANVLTF.

This clonotype has only a few counts. The CDR3 coding sequence is TGTGCCAGCAAAGCCCCAGGGTCTGGGGCCAACGTCCTGACTTTC. Translating gives CASKAPGSGANVLTF. V usage is TRBV28 and J usage is TRBJ2-6, with a tentative D call TRBD1 (5 bases). Germline values: CDR1 MDHEN, CDR2 SYDVKM. This CDR3 spans 15 amino acids. V lost 7 bases to trimming and J lost 1 base, with 11 bases between them.

The chain has TRBV6-1 and TRBJ2-7; TRBD1 agrees at 7 bases. The V gene's germline CDR1 is MNHNS and CDR2 SASEGT. Unmatched junction bases numbered 9, after V lost 5 bases and J lost 2 bases. The CDR3 is 15 residues long. The CDR3 spells CASSKVGTVTYEQYF. CDR3 coding DNA: TGTGCCAGCAGTAAAGTTGGGACAGTTACCTACGAGCAGTACTTC.

This clonotype has only a few counts. This may arise from a read error, as a much more abundant clone is one base away. V gene TRBV7-8 combines with J gene TRBJ2-3; TRBD2 agrees at 7 bases. CDR3 length: 17 residues. Germline V gives CDR1 SGHVS, CDR2 FQNEAQ. CDR3 in DNA: TGTGCCAGCAGCTCTCCGACCACCGGGAGGCAGGGAGATGCGCAGTATTTT. Its protein is CASSSPTTGRQGDAQYF.

This clonotype was seen a handful of times. V gene TRBV7-9 combines with J gene TRBJ2-3; D not resolved. V lost 8 bases and J lost 2, with 8 bases in between. Looked up from germline, CDR1 is SEHNR and CDR2 is FQNEAQ (reference sequence). The CDR3 length is 12 residues. The CDR3 DNA follows: TGTGCCAGCTCCCCGTTCACAGATACGCAGTATTTT. Protein product: CASSPFTDTQYF.

The rearrangement links TRBV7-6 to TRBJ2-5; 7 nucleotides line up with TRBD2. The CDR3 totals 14 residues. V dropped 1 base and J dropped 4; count of bases not matched to a gene: 3. CDR1 and CDR2 (germline): SGHVS, FNYEAQ. CDR3 sequence (DNA): TGTGCCAGCAGCTTAGGGCGGGAGAGAGAGACCCAGTACTTC. Translation gives CASSLGRERETQYF. Based on the CDR3 plus reference TRBV7-6 and TRBJ2-5, the full variable domain is GAGVSQSPRYKVTKRGQDVALRCDPISGHVSLYWYRQALGQGPEFLTYFNYEAQQDKSGLPNDRFSAERPEGSISTLTIQRTEQRDSAMYRCASSLGRERETQYFGPGTRLLVL.

Here the CDR3 reads CASRTRWTENTEAFF. The CDR3 nucleotides are TGTGCCAGCAGGACCCGATGGACGGAGAATACTGAAGCTTTCTTT. This chain joins TRBV28 and TRBJ1-1; no reliable D call. V gave up 6 bases and J gave up 5 bases, with 19 bases separating them. The CDR3 sequence is 15 residues long. Germline CDR1 MDHEN, CDR2 SYDVKM.

This clonotype appeared a few times. This sequence joins TRBV6-2 or TRBV6-3 and TRBJ1-5, with no clear D. Germline CDR1 reads MNHEY; CDR2 reads SVGEGT. The CDR3 has 14 amino acids. The ends were cut back, 3 bases at V and 6 bases at J, with 12 bases in the middle. Here the CDR3 reads CASSYYGESQPQHF. The CDR3 DNA reads TGTGCCAGCAGTTATTACGGGGAAAGTCAGCCCCAGCATTTT.

This chain joins TRBV20-1 and TRBJ1-1, with 7 positions matching TRBD1. V gave up 3 bases and J gave up 5 bases; unmatched junction bases: 3. The CDR3 totals 12 residues. Looked up from germline, CDR1 is DFQATT and CDR2 is SNEGSKA (reference sequence). CDR3 amino acids: CSARPGGTEAFF. The CDR3 coding sequence is TGCAGTGCTAGGCCAGGGGGTACTGAAGCTTTCTTT.

Note on this clonotype: At one end, the junction sequence differs from germline, possibly due to a read error. In DNA form, the CDR3 reads TGTGCCAGCAGCGGGGGGGGGACCAAACATTCCTTTTTC. It yields the protein CASSGGGTKHSFF. This sequence joins TRBV28 and TRBJ2-7, with TRBD2 matching over 8 bases. The germline CDR1 and CDR2 sequences are MDHEN and SYDVKM. The CDR3 length is 13 residues. The entire variable domain, with the rest obtained from reference TRBV28 and TRBJ2-7, is as follows: DVKVTQSSRYLVKRTGEKVFLECVQDMDHENMFWYRQDPGLGLRLIYFSYDVKMKEKGDIPEGYSVSREKKERFSLILESASTNQTSMYLCASSGGGTKHSFFGPGTRLTVT.

This clonotype has more than one count but fewer than ten. The chain carries TRBV6-1 and TRBJ2-1, with 12 bases fitting TRBD2. The CDR3 is made up of 15 amino acids. Germline V gene data show CDR1 as MNHNS and CDR2 as SASEGT. Trimming removed 2 bases from V and 6 bases from J; junction bases left unmatched: 2. Here the CDR3 DNA reads TGTGCCAGCAGTGAACTAGCGGGAGGGCCCAATGAGCAGTTCTTC. It yields the protein CASSELAGGPNEQFF.

In DNA form, the CDR3 reads TGTGCCACCAGTGATTTGGTTCCCGGGGCGACGGACGAGCAGTACTTC. As protein: CATSDLVPGATDEQYF. The chain employs TRBV24-1 and TRBJ2-7, with D tentatively TRBD1 or TRBD2 (5 bases each). CDR3 length equals 16 residues. CDR1 KGHDR and CDR2 SFDVKD come from the germline V gene. Trimming removed 0 bases from V and 5 bases from J, with 16 bases in between.

This clonotype is judged medium-sized. V gene TRBV27 combines with J gene TRBJ1-5; D is perhaps TRBD1 (5 bases). The CDR3 has 17 residues. Germline-derived CDR1 and CDR2 are MNHEY and SMNVEV (reference sequence). V lost 5 bases and J 6 bases, leaving 23 bases between the germline ends. This CDR3 is CASSPIVDSALRQPQHF. Written as DNA, the CDR3 is TGTGCCAGCAGTCCTATAGTTGACAGCGCTTTACGTCAGCCCCAGCATTTT.

The chain carries TRBV7-3 and TRBJ1-6; the D is unclear. Germline values: CDR1 SGHTA, CDR2 FQGTGA. The CDR3 length is 15 residues. V lost 3 bases, J lost 2 bases, and 8 bases lay in between. The CDR3 spells CASSLASAYNSPLHF. The CDR3 DNA reads as TGTGCCAGCAGCTTGGCGTCCGCCTATAATTCACCCCTCCACTTT. The whole variable domain, remainder taken from reference TRBV7-3 and TRBJ1-6, is GAGVSQTPSNKVTEKGKYVELRCDPISGHTALYWYRQSLGQGPEFLIYFQGTGAADDSGLPNDRFFAVRPEGSVSTLKIQRTERGDSAVYLCASSLASAYNSPLHFGNGTRLTVT.

The table lists this clonotype with a few counts. This chain connects TRBV28 to TRBJ2-5; 9 bases align to TRBD2. V lost 5 bases and J lost 7; bases outside the gene matches: 26. Per germline, CDR1 MDHEN and CDR2 SYDVKM. The CDR3 covers 20 residues. The CDR3 coding sequence is TGTGCCAGCAGTGCTGTCAGTCCCCGGACTAGCGATATGCCAAGAGGGACCCAGTACTTC. This translates into CASSAVSPRTSDMPRGTQYF.

The chain combines TRBV19 with TRBJ2-5, with a possible D match to TRBD1 (5 bases). Germline V gives CDR1 LNHDA, CDR2 SQIVND (reference sequence). The ends were cut back, 6 bases at V and 2 bases at J, with 7 bases in the middle. There are 12 residues in the CDR3. The CDR3 reads CASSRQQETQYF. The CDR3 DNA sequence: TGTGCCAGTAGCCGACAGCAAGAGACCCAGTACTTC. Full variable domain (missing parts from reference TRBV19 and TRBJ2-5): DGGITQSPKYLFRKEGQNVTLSCEQNLNHDAMYWYRQDPGQGLRLIYYSQIVNDFQKGDIAEGYSVSREKKESFPLTVTSAQKNPTAFYLCASSRQQETQYFGPGTRLLVL.

The J gene is TRBJ2-2, the V gene TRBV7-2; D possibly corresponds to TRBD1 (5 bases). With 2 bases removed from V and 0 bases from J, the gap between germline ends came to 10 bases. Germline V gene data show CDR1 as SGHTA and CDR2 as FQGNSA. This CDR3 contains 16 residues. CDR3 nucleotides: TGTGCCAGCAGCTTACGACAGTTAGCGAACACCGGGGAGCTGTTTTTT. Translating it yields CASSLRQLANTGELFF.